Detailed here is one TCR beta chain. Authors' processing steps: Estimated nucleated cell counts came from reference gene primer amplification. The table came from immunoSEQ multiplex PCR; TCRdb's copy has only in-frame clones and leaves some out. D and trimming were read from the DNA, whereas the V and J calls and clone size are those reported in that table. The sample has 100,000 to 150,000 clones, 85% to 90% seen once. Seattle enrolled patients during active infection and tracked them longitudinally. These data originate in a study of blood T cell repertoires in COVID-19. Background on the study: Some COVID-19 samples were acute and others convalescent; all came from the United States, Italy and Spain. PBMCs, B-cell-depleted T cells, or T cells provided the cDNA or gDNA that made up the material.

This TCR came from a man in his fifties or sixties with COVID-19, enrolled during active disease. The sequencing input was peripheral blood.

The CDR3: CASSLATAGDNSPLHF. In DNA, the CDR3 is TGCGCCAGCAGCTTGGCTACGGCAGGGGATAATTCACCCCTCCACTTT. The rearrangement links TRBV5-1 to TRBJ1-6; a weak D match, TRBD1 (6 bases). Germline CDR1 and CDR2: SGHRS and YFSETQ. V lost 0 bases, J lost 5 bases, and 12 bases lay in between. This CDR3 spans 16 amino acids.